This T cell receptor beta chain is drawn from a study of blood T cells in healthy people across ages. Whole-study findings and limits: Naive and antigen-experienced cells were not separated, limiting conclusive comparison.

About this clonotype itself: The antigen is undetermined.

A second PCR of about 6 to 11 cycles used a sample-barcoded 5' primer and a J-beta primer mix. Each CDR3 protein gets one entry after TCRdb re-called the 5' RACE reads with MiXCR. The data show 600,000 to 800,000 distinct CDR3 sequences, with around a fifth seen just once and approximately 3.6% held by the top ten. Trimming removed 6 bases from V and 0 bases from J; junction bases left unmatched: 7. This CDR3 has 15 amino acids. Per the germline V gene, CDR1 is SGHVS and CDR2 is FQNEAQ. V gene TRBV7-8 combines with J gene TRBJ2-7, with 8 bases lining up with TRBD2. What was sequenced was blood. The receptor was isolated from a man in his 70s in good health. The CDR3 loop reads CASRDGLASSYEQYF. The CDR3 bases are TGTGCCAGCAGGGATGGACTAGCTTCCTCCTACGAGCAGTACTTC.